This passage covers 12 T cell receptor beta chains from one sample sequenced in a study of blood T cell repertoires in COVID-19. Clones were read by immunoSEQ multiplex PCR, and TCRdb kept only the in-frame ones, dropping some. This sample has about 49,000 clones, with over 80% found just once. The sequencing sample was made of peripheral blood. These receptors were taken from a woman aged 80 or over with COVID-19, enrolled during active disease.

The gene calls are TRBV30 and TRBJ1-5, with 9 bases fitting TRBD1. This CDR3 spans 14 amino acids. Germline CDR1 is GTSNPN and CDR2 is SVGIG (reference sequence). V dropped 2 bases and J dropped 7; count of bases not matched to a gene: 6. The CDR3 spells CAWSRYTGGQPQHF. As DNA, the CDR3 is TGTGCCTGGAGTAGATATACAGGGGGCCAGCCCCAGCATTTT.

V is TRBV12-5 and J is TRBJ1-3; D unclear. Germline CDR1 and CDR2: LGHNT and FRNRAP. Trimming left V 4 bases short and J 4 bases short, with 11 bases between. CDR3 length: 14 amino acids. In DNA form, the CDR3 reads TGTGCTAGTGGTTGGGAGACGCGGGGAAACACCATATATTTT. Encoded protein: CASGWETRGNTIYF.

J is TRBJ1-5 and V is TRBV5-1; 10 nucleotides agree with TRBD1. Trimming removed 4 bases from V and 3 bases from J; junction bases left unmatched: 4. From germline, CDR1 is SGHRS and CDR2 YFSETQ. The CDR3 loop spans 15 amino acids. The CDR3 DNA reads as TGCGCCAGCAGCCCGGGACAGGGGACCAATCAGCCCCAGCATTTT. It yields the protein CASSPGQGTNQPQHF.

The J gene is TRBJ1-6, the V gene TRBV6-5; TRBD1 matches 7 bases. Germline V CDR1 and CDR2: MNHEY, SVGAGI. V was clipped by 7 bases and J by 8 bases; unmatched bases: 11. The CDR3 spans 15 residues. DNA for the CDR3: TGTGCCAGCAATTTCGACAGGGTGGATTATTCACCCCTCCACTTT. Its translation: CASNFDRVDYSPLHF.

This chain joins TRBV7-8 and TRBJ1-6, with 9 positions matching TRBD1. The CDR3 spans 13 residues. The V gene's germline CDR1 is SGHVS and CDR2 FQNEAQ. V shed 4 bases, J shed 9 bases, and the junction held 1 base outside the gene matches. The CDR3 bases are TGTGCCAGCAGCTGGACAGGGGTTTCACCCCTCCACTTT. Protein sequence: CASSWTGVSPLHF.

The chain couples TRBV19 to TRBJ2-1, with TRBD2 matching 7 bases. Germline loops: CDR1 LNHDA, CDR2 SQIVND (reference sequence). The CDR3 spans 15 residues. Trimming cost V 7 bases and J 3 bases; bases outside gene matches: 9. The CDR3 sequence is CASTLGRERYNEQFF. CDR3 DNA sequence: TGTGCCAGTACCCTCGGGCGGGAGCGCTACAATGAGCAGTTCTTC.

The rearrangement links TRBV6-5 to TRBJ1-2; TRBD1 matches at 7 bases. The germline V gene encodes CDR1 MNHEY and CDR2 SVGAGI. The CDR3 has 15 amino acids. With 6 bases clipped from V and 0 bases from J, the junction kept 7 bases outside the gene matches. CDR3 sequence: CASRETGRTNYGYTF. The CDR3 DNA is TGTGCCAGCAGGGAGACAGGGCGTACTAACTATGGCTACACCTTC.

V and J are TRBV3-1 (or the pseudogene TRBV3-2) and TRBJ1-1; 7 bases align to TRBD1. The CDR3 has 16 residues. Looked up from germline, CDR1 is LGHDT and CDR2 is YNNKEL (reference sequence). Trimming at V came to 1 base and at J to 1 base, leaving 6 bases not matched to a gene. The CDR3 here is CASSQARDSQNTEAFF. Written as DNA, the CDR3 is TGTGCCAGCAGCCAAGCGAGGGACAGCCAGAACACTGAAGCTTTCTTT.

This clone was seen more than once but under ten times. The genes are TRBV5-4 and TRBJ2-3, with a possible D match to TRBD2 (7 bases). The germline V gene has CDR1 SGHNT and CDR2 YYREEE (reference sequence). There are 17 residues in the CDR3. Between the trimmed V and J ends, which lost 4 bases and 6 bases, there was a span of 24 bases. The CDR3 region is CASSAGVARGRMDTQYF. DNA of the CDR3: TGTGCCAGCAGCGCGGGGGTGGCCCGGGGGCGCATGGATACGCAGTATTTT.

The table lists this clone with a few counts. The chain recombines TRBV12-3 or TRBV12-4 with TRBJ1-1, with TRBD1 matching 10 bases. The CDR3 covers 12 residues. Trimming at V came to 6 bases and at J to 11 bases, leaving 6 bases not matched to a gene. The CDR3 region has the DNA TGTGCCAGCAGGAGGGACAGGGGATCGGCTTTCTTT. Its translation: CASRRDRGSAFF.

The rearrangement uses TRBV6-2 or TRBV6-3 and TRBJ1-2; unclear D gene. The CDR3 has 13 amino acids. CDR1 is MNHEY, CDR2 SVGEGT, per germline. V lost 3 bases, J lost 5 bases, and 10 bases lay in between. In nucleotides, the CDR3 is TGTGCCAGCAGTTATGTACAGACGTATGGCTACACCTTC. Translation gives CASSYVQTYGYTF.

The chain combines TRBV27 with TRBJ2-3, with D perhaps matching TRBD2 (5 bases). V dropped 8 bases and J dropped 1 base, with 13 bases sitting between them. CDR3 length: 14 residues. Germline V gene sequence: CDR1 MNHEY, CDR2 SMNVEV (reference sequence). The CDR3 DNA reads as TGTGCCAGCCAAAGGATCGGGGGCACAGATACGCAGTATTTT. Protein: CASQRIGGTDTQYF.